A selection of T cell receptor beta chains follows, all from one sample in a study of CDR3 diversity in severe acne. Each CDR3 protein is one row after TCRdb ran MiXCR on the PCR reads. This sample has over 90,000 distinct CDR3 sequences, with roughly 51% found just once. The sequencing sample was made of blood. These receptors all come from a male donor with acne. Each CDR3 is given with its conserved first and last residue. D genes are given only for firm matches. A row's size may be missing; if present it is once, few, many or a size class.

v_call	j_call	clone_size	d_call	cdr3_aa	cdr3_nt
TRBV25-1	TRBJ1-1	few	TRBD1	CASSITGTGSAFF	TGTGCCAGCAGTATCACCGGGACAGGCTCAGCTTTCTTT
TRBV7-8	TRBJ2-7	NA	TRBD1	CASSLLYSGQGKNEQYF	TGTGCCAGCAGCTTATTATACTCGGGACAGGGGAAGAACGAGCAGTACTTC
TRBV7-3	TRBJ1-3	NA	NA	CASSLAYDSGNTIYF	TGTGCCAGCAGCTTAGCATATGACTCTGGAAACACCATATATTTT
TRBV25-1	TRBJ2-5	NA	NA	CARLTAEGGRGQETQYF	TGTGCCAGATTGACCGCGGAAGGGGGACGGGGGCAAGAGACCCAGTACTTC
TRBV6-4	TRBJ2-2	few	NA	CASSRGMYTGELFF	TGTGCCAGCAGTAGGGGGATGTACACCGGGGAGCTGTTTTTT
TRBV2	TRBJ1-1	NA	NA	CASSLRAGVDPNTEAFF	TGTGCCAGCAGTCTCCGGGCAGGGGTTGACCCGAACACTGAAGCTTTCTTT
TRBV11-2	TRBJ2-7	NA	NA	CASSLGWGSSYEQYF	TGTGCCAGCAGCTTAGGGTGGGGGAGCTCCTACGAGCAGTACTTC
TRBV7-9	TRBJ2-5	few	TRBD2	CASSLARILADLQETQYF	TGTGCCAGCAGCTTAGCTCGAATACTAGCGGACCTACAAGAGACCCAGTACTTC
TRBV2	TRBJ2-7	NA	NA	CAIVAVRSYEQYF	TGTGCCATCGTAGCGGTAAGGTCCTACGAGCAGTACTTC
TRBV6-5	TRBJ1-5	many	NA	CASSYTGNSNQPQHF	TGTGCCAGCAGTTACACAGGTAATAGCAATCAGCCCCAGCATTTT
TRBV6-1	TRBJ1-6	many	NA	CASSVSPGGYSPLHF	TGTGCCAGCAGTGTGTCGCCAGGCGGGTATTCACCCCTCCACTTT
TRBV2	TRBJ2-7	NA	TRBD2	CASSESSGGHEQYF	TGTGCCAGCAGTGAAAGTTCGGGAGGCCACGAGCAGTACTTC
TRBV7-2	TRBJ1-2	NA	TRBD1	CASSLEGGRGSYGYTF	TGTGCCAGCAGCTTAGAAGGGGGCAGGGGGAGCTATGGCTACACCTTC
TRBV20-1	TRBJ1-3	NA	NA	CRGSVSTIYF	TGCAGGGGGAGCGTAAGCACCATATATTTT
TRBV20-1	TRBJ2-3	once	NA	CSAGGSDTQYF	TGCAGTGCTGGAGGGTCAGATACGCAGTATTTT
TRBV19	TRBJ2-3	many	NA	CASSMGTDTQYF	TGTGCCAGTAGTATGGGGACAGATACGCAGTATTTT
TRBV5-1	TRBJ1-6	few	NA	CASSPQGRSYNSPLHF	TGCGCCAGCAGCCCCCAAGGGCGCTCCTATAATTCACCCCTCCACTTT
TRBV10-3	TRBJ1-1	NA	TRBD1	CAISEDSGQGYEAFF	TGTGCCATCAGTGAGGACTCGGGACAGGGGTATGAAGCTTTCTTT
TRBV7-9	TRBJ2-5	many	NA	CASSLVSHAEETQYF	TGTGCCAGCAGCTTAGTGTCACACGCGGAGGAGACCCAGTACTTC
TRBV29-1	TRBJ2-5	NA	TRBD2	CSVELAGQETQYF	TGCAGCGTTGAACTAGCGGGCCAAGAGACCCAGTACTTC
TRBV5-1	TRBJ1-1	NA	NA	CASSLLGASNTGAFF	TGCGCCAGCAGCTTGTTGGGGGCTAGCAACACTGGAGCTTTCTTT
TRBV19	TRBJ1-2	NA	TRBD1	CASSKEDRGGSNYGYTF	TGTGCCAGTTCCAAGGAGGACAGGGGAGGATCGAACTATGGCTACACCTTC
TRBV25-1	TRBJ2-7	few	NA	CACLGRAHYEQYF	TGTGCCTGCCTTGGGCGGGCCCACTACGAGCAGTACTTC
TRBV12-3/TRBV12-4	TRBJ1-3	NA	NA	CASSLVRNTIYF	TGTGCCAGCAGTTTGGTACGAAACACCATATATTTT